This record covers a single TCR beta chain. Its antigen target is currently unknown. Per-nucleotide qualities are absent, and no much larger clonotype sits a single base away. The record originates from a study of cytomegalovirus exposure and HLA in healthy donors (dated by TCRdb to about 2017). Study-level background: An earlier analysis of 550 to 700 of the donors reported roughly 270 Gb of sequence data and roughly 100 million unique TCR beta sequences from roughly 200 million T cells. An early release that covered about 600 HLA-typed donors contained about 300 gigabases of sequencing data and around 80 million unique TCR sequences. Of the 300 to 500 genotyped donors, over 80% were placed in the genetic ancestry cluster associated with self-reported Caucasian donors. The study aimed to test whether cataloging public T cell receptors could reveal signatures of past pathogen exposure. The study used immunosequencing to profile the T cell repertoires of 670 or so subjects and linked those repertoires to cytomegalovirus serostatus. A separate validation cohort of about 110 different subjects was used in addition to the 666-subject first cohort. To predict cytomegalovirus infection status, the study combined high-throughput TCR immunosequencing, statistical association of individual TCRs with disease status, and machine learning. A later analysis re-examined previously published TCR beta repertoires from just over 650 donors and added high-resolution HLA genotyping to investigate patterns of TCR occurrence. In the later analysis, no new phenotypic data were used to find candidate immune exposures; instead, reliance was placed on TCR beta sequences and their occurrence across donors. An earlier analysis of 587 of the donors applied high-throughput TCR beta sequencing to assess whether each TCR beta V gene segment acted as functional or pseudogenic. Donor age, sex, ethnicity and CMV serostatus were compiled alongside the repertoire data. A later genetic analysis used genome-wide SNP genotypes for about 60% of the roughly 700 donors, treating that subset as a discovery cohort. All discovery cohort repertoires had been generated using a single sequencing platform. Class I and class II HLA loci were covered by the typing at four-digit resolution. Typing coverage varied by locus: about 620-640 donors for A, B, C, DRB1 and DQB1; more than 500 for DQA1; around 610 for DPA1; 450 to 480 for DPB1. Because of strong linkage in the cohort, five DR-DQ haplotypes were treated as single units for association and clustering. On average, 235,054 unique TCR beta nucleotide sequences were sequenced per donor among fewer than 500 genotyped donors of the cohort, with around 19% of those sequences being non-productive.

Counted from cysteine to phenylalanine, this CDR3 has 13 amino acids. Of all the DNA, just the CDR3 is kept, 39 bases in frame from base 1. Based on the germline V gene, the CDR1 and CDR2 sequences are SGHTA and FQGNSA. Deletion took 5 bases off V and 1 base off J, with a span of 6 bases between the germline ends. Library construction relied on the immunoSEQ multiplex PCR assay. A mixture of 60 forward primers for TCR Vbeta segments and 13 reverse primers for TCR Jbeta segments was used in the multiplex PCR. Amplification of the CDR3 region of rearranged TCR beta genes was performed with a multiplex PCR assay on genomic DNA. The Illumina HiSeq System was used to sequence the amplified TCR beta libraries as 87-base-pair reads. On the study's bioinformatics: Across the 666 repertoires, a later analysis counted 60 million to 90 million unique TCR beta chains, 9.5 million to 12 million of which were shared by at least two donors. To remove PCR and sequencing errors, raw reads were error-corrected and collapsed into unique sequences using a nearest-neighbor algorithm that merged closely related sequences. To assign V, D and J gene segments, CDR3 sequences were aligned to IMGT reference sequences. Each retained sequence needed at least a six-nucleotide match to both a V gene segment and a J gene segment. A rearrangement counted as productive if the CDR3 had no stop codons and remained in frame with V and J, and every other rearrangement counted as non-productive. CDR3 was defined according to IMGT convention as the region running from the second conserved V-encoded cysteine to the conserved J-encoded phenylalanine. In an earlier analysis of 550 to 650 of the donors, sequences lacking an unambiguous match to a single V gene segment were excluded. In an earlier analysis of some 590 of the donors, V segments were called functional above 56.7% productive rearrangements and were called segregating when the between-donor standard deviation exceeded 5%. To diagnose cytomegalovirus status from the catalog of TCR beta chain sequences, a statistical classification framework was built. In a later analysis, V and J genes were assigned by comparing TCR nucleotide sequences against IMGT/GENE-DB human TR gene sequences. The TCRdist pipeline was used in a later analysis to assign CDR3 sequences and most-parsimonious VDJ recombination scenarios. In a later analysis, every TCR beta chain was defined by the combination of its CDR3 amino acid sequence and its V-gene family, and reads without a unique V-gene family were dropped. A later analysis removed 592 highly shared, low-generation-probability nucleotide sequences to deal with suspected cross-contamination and a sequencing artifact. In a later analysis, a clonal expansion index was calculated for each public chain from normalized within-repertoire ranks of inferred template counts. Generation probabilities in a later analysis came from a VDJ recombination model fitted to out-of-frame rearrangements, and those results were checked against IGoR. In a later analysis, TCR-TCR, TCR-HLA and TCR-CMV co-occurrence was scored with hypergeometric tests, and a repertoire-size bias correction was applied to TCR pairs. To estimate false discovery rates, a later analysis permuted the HLA or CMV assignments 20 times. A later analysis grouped co-occurring TCRs with DBSCAN, adding TCRdist sequence similarity when clustering within HLA-allele-positive subsets. Repertoires with fewer than 30,000 or more than 120,000 public chains, plus five repertoires with anomalous nucleotide sharing, were excluded from co-occurrence clustering. This immuneACCESS table, as held by TCRdb, lists in-frame sequences with V and J called but not all clones. Of the missing ones, under half trace to an unresolved V gene in checked studies; the others have no known cause. V and J calls and clone size are those listed in that table; D and trimming were worked out from the DNA. This sample lists 150,000 to 200,000 clones; 62% were detected once. The ten largest clones take up about 2.9% of the sample.

Overall study outcomes, separate from this receptor: In a later analysis, some 18,000 TCR beta sequences were associated with specific HLA alleles at a false discovery rate of 0.05. A further reported finding was that TCR beta sequences accurately predicted the HLA-A and HLA-B alleles for most subjects in the first cohort. Because HLA typing was missing for some donors at each locus, association tests included only the typed subset. Linkage disequilibrium might explain the correlated functional status among segregating V segments, but an unknown experimental factor could not be ruled out. V-gene and J-gene trimming of TCR beta chains was associated with a missense DCLRE1C variant in a later genetic analysis, and the association was replicated in an independent cohort. The classifier was reported to diagnose cytomegalovirus status with high specificity and sensitivity in both the original and validation cohorts. Because the 87-base-pair reads could not distinguish some IMGT-functional V segments, including TRBV6-2 and TRBV6-3, those segments were excluded. A later analysis reported that several top co-occurrence clusters appeared linked to parvovirus B19, influenza, CMV and Epstein-Barr virus. A later analysis found that most CMV-associated TCR beta chains appeared HLA-restricted, with HLA associations seemingly driven largely by CMV exposure. In a later analysis, HLA-associated TCR beta chains were found to be more clonally expanded and to have lower generation probabilities than equally common non-associated chains. In an earlier analysis of fewer than 700 of the donors, most TCR beta V segments appeared in productive rearrangements about 87% or about 30% of the time, broadly matching IMGT annotations. The authors suggested that the approach could potentially be generalized to other disease states and immunological phenotypes. According to a later analysis, TCR association rates differed among HLA loci, with DRB1 alleles showing the most associated TCRs and HLA-C alleles showing the fewest. Immune exposure information for the cohort was limited to CMV serostatus. Only TCR beta chains were sequenced in this cohort, and the absence of alpha or paired-chain data limited detectable features. In a later genetic analysis, fewer N-insertions in productive TCRs were reported among donors in an Asian-associated ancestry cluster than the roughly 670-donor mean. Strong co-occurrence of HLA alleles, especially DR and DQ, made assigning TCR associations to individual alleles difficult. Because counts were too low, some 16 rarely observed V segments, including chromosome 9 orphons, were excluded from the earlier analysis of several hundred of the donors. Most TCR sequences were observed very rarely across donors, whereas some public TCRs were present in many individuals. The study gave a list of under 200 TCR beta chains associated with cytomegalovirus. A cluster of highly shared sequence variants was judged likely to represent a technical artifact of the sequencing pipeline. Three of the identified cytomegalovirus-associated TCR beta chains were confirmed in vitro to be specific for cytomegalovirus antigens. Presence/absence analyses assumed roughly uniform sequencing depth across donors, an assumption that may not hold.

The cohort was made up of several hundred healthy bone marrow donors. At the time of sampling, every cohort member was nominally healthy, though immune exposures that went unrecorded were likely present. The donor was CMV seronegative and was included in the group of several hundred seronegative cohort members. A peripheral blood sample was provided by each donor, and peripheral blood mononuclear cells were used for TCR beta sequencing. The Qiagen DNeasy Blood Extraction Kit was used to extract genomic DNA from the blood cell samples. This receptor was identified in a man between 35 and 55 years old in good health and CMV-seronegative. Sequencing was carried out using PBMCs. Recombination linked TRBV7-2 to TRBJ1-5, with an unclear D gene assignment. CDR3 sequence: CASSPESNQPQHF. The base sequence is TGTGCCAGCAGCCCAGAAAGCAATCAGCCCCAGCATTTT.